Below are 16 T cell receptor beta chains sequenced from a single sample in a study of T cell responses to AZD1222 COVID-19 vaccine. TCRdb's table, derived via immunoSEQ multiplex PCR, lists solely in-frame clones and lacks some. The data hold more than 85,000 clones, with 80% to 90% observed a single time. The material sequenced was peripheral blood, taken 28 days after the second AZD1222 dose. All receptors come from an adult who received the AZD1222 COVID-19 vaccine.

V gene TRBV29-1 combines with J gene TRBJ2-5; D not certain. V lost 4 bases and J lost 2, with 11 bases in between. Germline loops: CDR1 SQVTM, CDR2 ANQGSEA. The CDR3 consists of 13 residues. CDR3: CSVGAGVQETQYF. The CDR3 DNA reads as TGCAGCGTTGGGGCAGGCGTTCAAGAGACCCAGTACTTC.

The rearrangement joins TRBV28 to TRBJ1-6; D possibly corresponds to TRBD1 (5 bases). The V end lost 5 bases, the J end lost 9 bases, and 11 bases lay between the germline ends. The CDR3 consists of 13 residues. The germline V gene encodes CDR1 MDHEN and CDR2 SYDVKM. CDR3 bases: TGTGCCAGCAGTGGACACGACGGTTCACCCCTCCACTTT. It encodes CASSGHDGSPLHF.

The chain carries TRBV14 and TRBJ2-3; no definite D call. Germline CDR1 SGHDN, CDR2 FVKESK. V was cut by 4 bases and J by 6 bases, with 20 bases left in between. The CDR3 spans 16 residues. In nucleotides, the CDR3 is TGTGCCAGCAGCCGCTTTCCGTGGGGTGGAAGGGATACGCAGTATTTT. Translation: CASSRFPWGGRDTQYF.

The V and J genes are TRBV20-1 and TRBJ1-1, with D unclear. Germline V CDR1 and CDR2: DFQATT, SNEGSKA (reference sequence). CDR3 length: 11 amino acids. The germline V and J ends were trimmed by 6 bases and 0 bases, with 5 bases remaining between them. Here the CDR3 DNA reads TGCAGTGCACAGCTGAACACTGAAGCTTTCTTT. Amino acid sequence: CSAQLNTEAFF.

The rearrangement joins TRBV3-1 (or the pseudogene TRBV3-2) to TRBJ2-1, with 9 bases fitting TRBD2. With 1 base clipped from V and 6 bases from J, the junction kept 7 bases outside the gene matches. This CDR3 is 16 amino acids long. Per germline, CDR1 LGHDT and CDR2 YNNKEL (reference sequence). CDR3 loop: CASSQVLAGAPNEQFF. For the CDR3, the DNA is TGTGCCAGCAGCCAAGTTTTAGCGGGGGCGCCCAATGAGCAGTTCTTC.

The chain carries TRBV13 and TRBJ2-5, with no clear D. Germline V gene sequence: CDR1 PRHDT, CDR2 FYEKMQ (reference sequence). The V end was cut by 2 bases, the J end by 2 bases, with 0 bases between. The CDR3 contains 11 residues. The CDR3 DNA is TGTGCCAGCAGCTTACAAGAGACCCAGTACTTC. It is translated as CASSLQETQYF. Together with reference TRBV13 and TRBJ2-5, the CDR3 gives the full variable domain: AAGVIQSPRHLIKEKRETATLKCYPIPRHDTVYWYQQGPGQDPQFLISFYEKMQSDKGSIPDRFSAQQFSDYHSELNMSSLELGDSALYFCASSLQETQYFGPGTRLLVL.

The chain employs TRBV2 and TRBJ1-4, with TRBD1 identical over 10 bases. With 5 bases clipped from V and 2 bases from J, the junction kept 2 bases outside the gene matches. The CDR3 length is 15 residues. The germline gives CDR1 SNHLY, CDR2 FYNNEI. CDR3 loop: CASSRQGATNEKLFF. CDR3 nucleotide sequence: TGTGCCAGCAGTAGACAGGGGGCGACTAATGAAAAACTGTTTTTT. Full variable domain (outside the CDR3, taken from reference TRBV2 and TRBJ1-4): EPEVTQTPSHQVTQMGQEVILRCVPISNHLYFYWYRQILGQKVEFLVSFYNNEISEKSEIFDDQFSVERPDGSNFTLKIRSTKLEDSAMYFCASSRQGATNEKLFFGSGTQLSVL.

The chain has TRBV30 and TRBJ2-7; D gene unclear. Germline values: CDR1 GTSNPN, CDR2 SVGIG (reference sequence). V shed 1 base and J shed 4 bases, with 5 bases lying between them. The CDR3 is 11 residues long. The CDR3 DNA reads TGTGCCTGGAGTGGGCTTTACGAGCAGTACTTC. Encoded protein: CAWSGLYEQYF.

Details on this clone: Other DNA sequences in this sample translate to the same CDR3. The chain links TRBV7-9 to TRBJ1-1; D is undetermined. CDR1 is SEHNR, CDR2 FQNEAQ, per germline (reference sequence). The CDR3 consists of 13 residues. With 1 base removed from V and 1 base from J, the gap between germline ends came to 4 bases. This CDR3 reads CASSLGRNTEAFF. For the CDR3, the DNA is TGTGCCAGCAGCTTAGGCAGGAACACTGAAGCTTTCTTT.

The chain couples TRBV6-2 or TRBV6-3 to TRBJ1-1, with a tentative D call TRBD1 (5 bases). Trimming left V 5 bases short and J 6 bases short, with 10 bases between. In germline, CDR1 is MNHEY, CDR2 SVGEGT. CDR3 length: 12 residues. The CDR3 DNA sequence: TGTGCCAGCAGTCCGGGGGGTCCTGAAGCTTTCTTT. It is translated as CASSPGGPEAFF.

V is TRBV7-6 and J is TRBJ1-1; tentatively, D is TRBD1 (6 bases). The germline CDR1 and CDR2 sequences are SGHVS and FNYEAQ. Trimming took off 2 bases at V and 4 bases at J, with 20 bases between the two ends. The CDR3 totals 17 residues. The CDR3 loop is CASSLRGQGSYPTEAFF. In DNA form, the CDR3 reads TGTGCCAGCAGCTTAAGGGGACAAGGGTCCTATCCCACTGAAGCTTTCTTT.

This chain uses TRBV21-1 with TRBJ2-7. TRBV21-1 is a pseudogene segment. This CDR3 comprises 15 residues. The CDR3 loop is CASSKPAGGGYEQYF. The DNA of the CDR3 is TGTGCCAGCAGCAAACCCGCAGGGGGGGGGTACGAGCAGTACTTC.

The table lists this clone with a few counts. The rearrangement links TRBV5-1 to TRBJ1-2, with 7 bases lining up with TRBD1. Per germline, CDR1 SGHRS and CDR2 YFSETQ. The V gene end was trimmed by 4 bases and the J gene end by 3 bases; junction bases not matched to a gene: 6. The CDR3 has 14 residues. The CDR3 region has the DNA TGCGCCAGCAGCCCGCAGGGGGGCGACTATGGCTACACCTTC. It is translated as CASSPQGGDYGYTF.

The chain links TRBV4-1 to TRBJ1-2; D is possibly TRBD1 (6 bases). CDR1 is MGHRA, CDR2 YSYEKL, per germline. This CDR3 has 16 amino acids. With 1 base removed from V and 4 bases from J, the gap between germline ends came to 16 bases. CDR3 nucleotides: TGCGCCAGCAGCCAAGGAGAGGGCCGGGACATCTATGGCTACACCTTC. Its protein product is CASSQGEGRDIYGYTF.

The CDR3 is CASSGAAELANYGYTF. Here the CDR3 DNA reads TGTGCCAGCAGTGGGGCTGCGGAGTTAGCTAACTATGGCTACACCTTC. The rearrangement uses TRBV2 and TRBJ1-2; D remains ambiguous. The CDR3 has 16 amino acids. CDR1 is SNHLY and CDR2 is FYNNEI in the germline V gene. V was trimmed by 4 bases and J by 0 bases, leaving 15 bases between them.

CDR3 protein: CASSEDYEQYF. DNA of the CDR3: TGTGCCAGCAGTGAAGACTACGAGCAGTACTTC. V and J are TRBV25-1 and TRBJ2-7, with D uncertain. Deletions cut 2 bases from V and 3 bases from J, with 2 bases between. The CDR3 length is 11 residues. CDR1 is MGHDK and CDR2 is SYGVNS in the germline V gene.